This T cell receptor (beta chain) was recovered during a study of blood T cells in healthy people across ages (dated by TCRdb to about 2015). With regard to the full study: Template switching captured roughly one uniquely barcoded TCR beta cDNA molecule per two T cells in model experiments. To track age-related changes in TCR beta repertoire diversity, the study relied on deep sequencing normalized with unique cDNA molecular identifiers. For two donors (one aged 18 to 30 and one aged 80 or older), the study analyzed two additional independent replicas of 1 million unique cDNA reads from the same blood draw. Donors of different ages were randomly distributed across sequencing lanes to avoid experimental bias. The donors were split into four age groups: young (average 16 years), middle-aged (roughly 39), aged (about 56) and long-lived (under 90). The paper as a whole reports these results and caveats: Because profiling used bulk unsorted PBMCs, naive and antigen-experienced compartments could not be compared conclusively. Donor CMV infection status was unknown, potentially confounding age-related changes in expanded clonotypes. As age increased, observed TCR beta diversity per million T cells dropped in a roughly linear way, and a significant reduction was already evident by age around 41. Compared with the aged group, the long-lived group had more naive CD4+ T cells, fewer expanded clones and increased TCR diversity, a pattern suggesting age selection. Total diversity estimates from one million sequenced T cells were considered lower bounds and underestimates. A strong correlation was found between observed TCR beta diversity and the percentage of naive T cells measured by flow cytometry.

Preparation of the library involved 5' RACE. A second PCR of about 7 to 12 cycles was run with a J-beta primer mix and a sample-barcoded 5' primer. A template-switch 5' adaptor carrying 12 random nucleotides introduced a unique molecular identifier onto each TCR beta cDNA molecule. At least 2.5 million CDR3-containing paired-end reads were obtained from each sample. First-strand cDNA was synthesized from all RNA with the Mint cDNA synthesis kit, primed by a TRBC-specific oligonucleotide. Following uracil-DNA glycosylase treatment, all cDNA underwent a first 18-cycle PCR with the universal primers M1SS and BC2_uni_R. As for how the authors treated the data: Each sample was normalized by randomly selecting 1 million high-quality reads, each carrying a distinct molecular identifier. Instead of being binned into consensus sequences, reads that shared molecular identifiers were thrown out. CDR3 identification, clonotype clustering and error correction used MiTCR with a Q25 quality threshold and the strictest error-elimination algorithm. Lower-bound total TCR beta diversity was estimated with a nonparametric unseen species model using Euler transformation. TCRdb applied fastp at Q25 and MiXCR to the public reads, then kept only in-frame beta chains. Merged by CDR3 protein, the rows form single entries marked with the most common genes and DNA. The V and J calls come from TCRdb's annotation, not from the publication. The sample records over 1,500,000 distinct CDR3 sequences, roughly two fifths of which are singletons. Of the sample, roughly 24% falls within the top ten clones.

This clonotype occurred a few times. Its recognized antigen is unknown. No much larger clonotype is one base removed from it; base qualities were not supplied. Donors were a few dozen systemically healthy Caucasian individuals from Russia aged 6 to 90 years. Each donor gave approximately 9.4 milliliters of peripheral blood, drawn into EDTA-treated Vacutainer tubes. Ficoll-Paque density-gradient centrifugation was used to isolate PBMCs, with at least 6.5 million per sample. Total RNA was extracted from PBMCs with Trizol reagent, with at least 6 micrograms obtained per sample. The percentages of naive CD45RAhigh/CD27high T cells were determined by flow cytometry on a PBMC aliquot from every donor. From the germline V gene (reference sequence), CDR1 is SEHNR and CDR2 is FQNEAQ. The junction shows trimming of 1 base on V and 0 bases on J, plus 6 bases between the germline ends. The CDR3 spans 14 residues, from the cysteine through the phenylalanine. Only the CDR3 portion is preserved as DNA: 42 bases, with reading frame beginning at the first base.

The material sequenced was blood. The source of this sequence is a human donor in good health. The chain joins TRBV7-9 to TRBJ1-1; the D gene lacks a confident call. The DNA sequence is as follows: TGTGCCAGCAGCTTAGGGAAGATGAACACTGAAGCTTTCTTT. Its amino acids are CASSLGKMNTEAFF. The CDR3 plus the reference TRBV7-9 and TRBJ1-1 genes for the other parts give the full variable domain: DTGVSQNPRHKITKRGQNVTFRCDPISEHNRLYWYRQTLGQGPEFLTYFQNEAQLEKSRLLSDRFSAERPKGSFSTLEIQRTEQGDSAMYLCASSLGKMNTEAFFGQGTRLTVV.